Below, one T cell receptor (beta chain) is given with its context. The antigen remains undetermined. The entry originates in a study of T cell responses to AZD1222 COVID-19 vaccine. Findings of the study overall: Breadth and depth of Spike-specific TCRs rose after two AZD1222 doses.

The repertoire was sequenced with immunoSEQ multiplex PCR; TCRdb's copy has only in-frame clones and lacks some. The top ten hold 10% of the sample, which has around 180,000 clones, approximately 92% seen once. Germline V gene data show CDR1 as MDHEN and CDR2 as SYDVKM. The V end lost 5 bases, the J end lost 8 bases, and 12 bases lay between the germline ends. This CDR3 is 12 amino acids long. This sequence was found in an adult in good health. The V call is TRBV28, the J call TRBJ1-2; D gene uncertain. Sequenced here: peripheral blood, sampled on day 0 of AZD1222 vaccination. CDR3 in DNA: TGTGCCAGCAGTGCCCCTGGACCGGGCTACACCTTC. Translated: CASSAPGPGYTF.